These 24 T cell receptor beta chains were sequenced from one sample in a study of brain T cells in children with intractable seizures (dated by TCRdb to about 2021). What this sample's time point label stands for: resected brain tissue, or blood drawn just prior to surgery. Library method: the immunoSEQ multiplex PCR assay. TCRdb retrieved this table from immuneACCESS and kept in-frame rearrangements only. Not all clones are present; in checked studies, unresolved V genes account for under half, and no reason is known for the remainder. The sample records around 100,000 clones, roughly 92% of which are singletons. The top ten constitute 3.5% to 4% of the sample. Material: peripheral blood, obtained at surgery. Source of these receptors: a boy in the first two years of life with hemimegalencephaly and intractable seizures.

The genes are TRBV28 and TRBJ1-2; D remains unclear. Germline V gene lookup returns CDR1 MDHEN and CDR2 SYDVKM. This CDR3 comprises 13 residues. V was trimmed by 5 bases and J by 4 bases, leaving 11 bases between them. CDR3 sequence: CASSIGGVYGYTF. CDR3 nucleotide sequence: TGTGCCAGCAGTATAGGCGGGGTCTATGGCTACACCTTC.

The chain carries TRBV7-2 and TRBJ2-3; D gene uncertain. V shed 9 bases and J shed 4 bases, with 11 bases lying between them. The CDR3 is made up of 12 amino acids. Per the germline V gene, CDR1 is SGHTA and CDR2 is FQGNSA. CDR3 region: CASGDPPDTQYF. The CDR3 DNA follows: TGTGCCAGTGGGGATCCACCAGATACGCAGTATTTT.

Points on this clone: Other DNA sequences in the sample encode the same CDR3. CDR3 coding DNA: TGTGCCAGCAGTGAAGCGCGGTGGGGGAATCAGCCCCAGCATTTT. Translating it yields CASSEARWGNQPQHF. The chain joins TRBV6-1 to TRBJ1-5; the D gene is possibly TRBD1 (5 bases). This CDR3 has 15 residues. The germline V gene has CDR1 MNHNS and CDR2 SASEGT. V was pared by 0 bases and J by 4 bases, with 10 bases between.

The V gene is TRBV19, the J gene TRBJ2-7; possibly TRBD2 for D (6 bases). CDR1 is LNHDA, CDR2 SQIVND, per germline (reference sequence). V lost 7 bases and J lost 2, with 18 bases in between. The CDR3 runs 15 residues. The CDR3 spells CASTPTGTATYEQYF. CDR3 DNA sequence: TGTGCCAGTACCCCAACCGGGACTGCAACCTACGAGCAGTACTTC. Looking up the rest from reference TRBV19 and TRBJ2-7 gives the full variable domain: DGGITQSPKYLFRKEGQNVTLSCEQNLNHDAMYWYRQDPGQGLRLIYYSQIVNDFQKGDIAEGYSVSREKKESFPLTVTSAQKNPTAFYLCASTPTGTATYEQYFGPGTRLTVT.

The rearrangement links TRBV3-1 (or the pseudogene TRBV3-2) to TRBJ2-2; tentatively, D is TRBD2 (5 bases). V lost 4 bases, J lost 3 bases, and 12 bases lay in between. This CDR3 has 15 amino acids. Germline CDR1 LGHDT, CDR2 YNNKEL (reference sequence). Here the CDR3 DNA reads TGTGCCAGCAGCCCCCATTCGGGGTACACCGGGGAGCTGTTTTTT. This encodes CASSPHSGYTGELFF.

CDR3 DNA sequence: TGTGCCTGGAGTCCCGGGGGGTACGAGCAGTACTTC. As protein: CAWSPGGYEQYF. The chain employs TRBV30 and TRBJ2-7; 7 positions match TRBD2. The germline gives CDR1 GTSNPN, CDR2 SVGIG (reference sequence). The ends lost 2 bases at V and 4 bases at J; junction bases unmatched: 2. The CDR3 has 12 residues.

The chain recombines TRBV4-1 with TRBJ2-4, with D possibly being TRBD2 (6 bases). CDR1 MGHRA and CDR2 YSYEKL come from the germline V gene. The CDR3 covers 15 residues. V was clipped by 8 bases and J by 0 bases, with 14 bases between them. The CDR3 coding sequence is TGCGCCAGCCGGGGGTGGGGACTAGCCAAAAACATTCAGTACTTC. Translation: CASRGWGLAKNIQYF.

V gene TRBV5-5 combines with J gene TRBJ2-2, with 8 bases matching TRBD2. V gave up 1 base and J gave up 4 bases; unmatched junction bases: 3. Germline loops: CDR1 SGHKS, CDR2 YYEKEE (reference sequence). This CDR3 comprises 15 residues. The CDR3 loop reads CASSLTGGPTGELFF. The CDR3 DNA follows: TGTGCCAGCAGCTTGACGGGAGGGCCCACCGGGGAGCTGTTTTTT.

The chain joins TRBV5-1 to TRBJ2-1; possibly TRBD1 or TRBD2 for D (5 bases each). This CDR3 has 16 residues. V lost 4 bases, J lost 9 bases, and 23 bases lay in between. Germline V lookup: CDR1 SGHRS, CDR2 YFSETQ. The CDR3 region has the DNA TGCGCCAGCAGCCAGTTGTCGGGACGTACCCTAGGTGAGCAGTTCTTC. This encodes CASSQLSGRTLGEQFF.

The chain is built from TRBV5-1 and TRBJ2-6; maybe TRBD1 (6 bases). The CDR3 sequence is 18 residues long. CDR1 is SGHRS and CDR2 is YFSETQ in the germline V gene. The V gene lost 0 bases and the J gene lost 0 bases, with 13 bases spanning the gap. The CDR3 nucleotides are TGCGCCAGCAGCTTGGGGTGGACAGCCCCCTCTGGGGCCAACGTCCTGACTTTC. Its protein is CASSLGWTAPSGANVLTF.

The J gene is TRBJ2-1, the V gene TRBV5-1; TRBD2 agrees at 8 bases. Germline trimming cut 0 bases from V and 6 bases from J; bases unmatched to any gene: 5. CDR1 and CDR2 from the germline V gene are SGHRS and YFSETQ. The CDR3 loop spans 15 amino acids. Here the CDR3 reads CASSLGIAGPNEQFF. The CDR3 DNA is TGCGCCAGCAGCTTGGGGATAGCGGGGCCCAATGAGCAGTTCTTC.

The V gene is TRBV3-1 (or the pseudogene TRBV3-2), the J gene TRBJ2-3, with 9 bases fitting TRBD2. The CDR3 contains 15 residues. The trim removed 4 bases at V and 6 bases at J, leaving 8 bases unmatched. Looked up from germline, CDR1 is LGHDT and CDR2 is YNNKEL (reference sequence). The CDR3 nucleotides read TGTGCCAGCAGCCTCCGGACTAGCGTGACCGATACGCAGTATTTT. This codes for CASSLRTSVTDTQYF.

This chain uses TRBV14 with TRBJ2-2; the D gene is possibly TRBD2 (6 bases). The germline gives CDR1 SGHDN, CDR2 FVKESK. Trimming cost V 3 bases and J 6 bases, with 11 bases left between them. The CDR3 loop spans 14 amino acids. The CDR3 loop reads CASSQFSSAGELFF. The CDR3 DNA follows: TGTGCCAGCAGCCAGTTTTCTAGCGCCGGGGAGCTGTTTTTT.

The V call is TRBV19, the J call TRBJ1-2, with D perhaps matching TRBD1 (5 bases). CDR3 size: 12 residues. With 7 bases removed from V and 4 bases from J, the gap between germline ends came to 10 bases. Looked up from germline, CDR1 is LNHDA and CDR2 is SQIVND (reference sequence). CDR3 bases: TGTGCCAGTACAGGGAGCCTCTATGGCTACACCTTC. It codes for CASTGSLYGYTF.

The chain links TRBV28 to TRBJ2-1; 8 bases map to TRBD2. J was trimmed by 3 bases and V by 6 bases; bases with no gene match: 7. Per the germline V gene, CDR1 is MDHEN and CDR2 is SYDVKM. The CDR3 consists of 15 residues. In nucleotides, the CDR3 is TGTGCCAGCAGCCGTCCTAGCGGGCGCTACAATGAGCAGTTCTTC. Encoded protein: CASSRPSGRYNEQFF.

CDR3: CASSLLPAPSTDTQYF. DNA of the CDR3: TGCGCCAGCAGCTTGTTGCCAGCGCCCAGCACAGATACGCAGTATTTT. V is TRBV5-1 and J is TRBJ2-3, with D uncertain. The CDR3 is 16 amino acids. Trimming took off 1 base at V and 0 bases at J, with 12 bases between the two ends. In germline, CDR1 is SGHRS, CDR2 YFSETQ.

The J gene is TRBJ2-1, the V gene TRBV5-6, with TRBD1 matching 8 bases. The J segment lost 7 bases and the V segment lost 4 bases, leaving 10 bases of the junction unmatched. Germline assignment: CDR1 SGHDT and CDR2 YYEEEE. There are 15 residues in the CDR3. In nucleotides, the CDR3 is TGTGCCAGCAGCCCCCGCCGGACAGGGAGGAATGAGCAGTTCTTC. Amino acid sequence: CASSPRRTGRNEQFF.

The chain links TRBV6-5 to TRBJ2-2; D not resolved. Germline CDR1 reads MNHEY; CDR2 reads SVGAGI. This CDR3 has 12 amino acids. V lost 10 bases to trimming and J lost 6 bases, with 12 bases between them. CDR3 nucleotide sequence: TGTGCCAACAACGGAGTGTCCGGGGAGCTGTTTTTT. As protein: CANNGVSGELFF.

This chain connects TRBV3-1 (or the pseudogene TRBV3-2) to TRBJ1-5; a possible D gene is TRBD1 (5 bases). Germline V gene lookup returns CDR1 LGHDT and CDR2 YNNKEL (reference sequence). The length of the CDR3 is 17 residues. Trimming left V 3 bases short and J 4 bases short, with 19 bases between. The CDR3 protein is CASSHSGPTVKNQPQHF. In nucleotides, the CDR3 is TGTGCCAGCAGCCACAGCGGGCCGACAGTCAAGAATCAGCCCCAGCATTTT.

The chain combines TRBV5-7 with TRBJ1-5; TRBD1 might be the D (6 bases). TRBV5-7 is annotated as an ORF whose role is uncertain. CDR3 length: 16 amino acids. Trimming cost V 3 bases and J 5 bases, with 18 bases left between them. CDR3 DNA sequence: TGTGCCAGCAGCTCCGGAGGGTCAGGGGATTATCAGCCCCAGCATTTT. Translated, it gives CASSSGGSGDYQPQHF.

The CDR3 bases are TGTGCCAGCAGCCACCTTTGGTCCTACGAGCAGTACTTC. This codes for CASSHLWSYEQYF. The V call is TRBV7-9, the J call TRBJ2-7; no definite D call. Between the trimmed V and J ends, which lost 5 bases and 1 base, there was a span of 9 bases. Germline CDR1 SEHNR, CDR2 FQNEAQ (reference sequence). The CDR3 spans 13 residues.

The chain combines TRBV28 with TRBJ1-6; 7 nucleotides line up with TRBD1. CDR3 length: 16 amino acids. The V gene end was trimmed by 3 bases and the J gene end by 4 bases; junction bases not matched to a gene: 6. CDR1 is MDHEN, CDR2 SYDVKM, per germline. The CDR3: CASSFDRAPYNSPLHF. The CDR3 DNA follows: TGTGCCAGCAGTTTCGACAGGGCCCCTTATAATTCACCCCTCCACTTT.

This clone was detected only once. The J gene is TRBJ2-5, the V gene TRBV5-1; D unclear. The V end was cut by 6 bases, the J end by 1 base, with 10 bases between. Germline V gene sequence: CDR1 SGHRS, CDR2 YFSETQ. This CDR3 region has 13 residues. CDR3 sequence: CASISDGQETQYF. Written as DNA, the CDR3 is TGCGCCAGCATATCGGACGGCCAAGAGACCCAGTACTTC.

This rearrangement joins TRBV11-2 to TRBJ2-7; no clear D gene. Trimming stripped 0 bases from V and 7 bases from J, with 10 bases between. Looked up from germline, CDR1 is SGHAT and CDR2 is FQNNGV. This CDR3 spans 13 amino acids. The CDR3 loop is CASSLDLAGEQYF. For the CDR3, the DNA is TGTGCCAGCAGCTTAGATTTAGCTGGGGAGCAGTACTTC.